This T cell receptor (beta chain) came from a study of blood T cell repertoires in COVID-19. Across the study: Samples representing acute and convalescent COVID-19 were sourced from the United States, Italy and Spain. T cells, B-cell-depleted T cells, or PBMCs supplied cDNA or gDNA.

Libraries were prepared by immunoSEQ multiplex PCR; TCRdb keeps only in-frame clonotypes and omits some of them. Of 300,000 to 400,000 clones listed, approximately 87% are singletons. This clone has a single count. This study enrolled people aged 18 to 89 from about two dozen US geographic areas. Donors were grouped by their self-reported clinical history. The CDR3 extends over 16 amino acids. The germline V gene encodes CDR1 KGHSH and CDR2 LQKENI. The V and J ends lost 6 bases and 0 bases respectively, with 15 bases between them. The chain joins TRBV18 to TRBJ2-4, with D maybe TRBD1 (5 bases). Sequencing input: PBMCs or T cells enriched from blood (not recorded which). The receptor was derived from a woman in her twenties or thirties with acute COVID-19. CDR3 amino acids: CASSQQDGIAKNIQYF. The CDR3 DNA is TGTGCCAGCTCTCAACAGGACGGAATAGCCAAAAACATTCAGTACTTC.